A selection of T cell receptor beta chains follows, all from one sample in a study of read filtering for tumor transcriptome and immune sequencing. Each CDR3 protein gets one entry after TCRdb re-called the reads with MiXCR. Among roughly 130,000 distinct CDR3 sequences listed, 10% to 15% were seen once. Material: a population of CD138-negative cells sorted from bone marrow. The receptors originated from a donor at least 40 years old with multiple myeloma. The CDR3 runs from the conserved cysteine through the conserved F or W. The order of the fields is CDR3 DNA, CDR3 protein, J gene, D gene, clone size, V gene. A D gene is named only where the DNA matches it firmly. Rows may omit the clone size; those that give it use once, few, many or a size class.

TGTGCCAGCAGCTTAGCGGGCCACAATGAGCAGTTCTTC	CASSLAGHNEQFF	TRBJ2-1	-	many	TRBV7-8
TGCGCCAGCACCCTGTCGGGGGGCATGAACACTGAAGCTTTCTTT	CASTLSGGMNTEAFF	TRBJ1-1	-	-	TRBV5-1
TGCAGCGTCAGGGCGGGTTACGAGCAGTACTTC	CSVRAGYEQYF	TRBJ2-7	-	-	TRBV29-1
TGTGCCAGCAGCCCCGGGACTAGCGGATACGTGCAGTACTTC	CASSPGTSGYVQYF	TRBJ2-7	TRBD2	few	TRBV7-9
TGTGCCACCAGCAGGGATTATGTTGTAGATACGCAGTATTTT	CATSRDYVVDTQYF	TRBJ2-3	-	many	TRBV15
TGTGCCACCAGTGATTCGAAGAGTGGAGTCGGGAGTGCTTTCTTT	CATSDSKSGVGSAFF	TRBJ1-1	-	few	TRBV24-1
TGCAGCATGACAGCCTCCTACAATGAGCAGTTCTTC	CSMTASYNEQFF	TRBJ2-1	-	many	TRBV29-1
TGCAGTGCTAGCATGTTTTCCACAGATACGCAGTATTTT	CSASMFSTDTQYF	TRBJ2-3	-	-	TRBV20-1
TGTGCCAGCAGTTACGGAGTCGGGGACAGGACGTACCAAGAGACCCAGTACTTC	CASSYGVGDRTYQETQYF	TRBJ2-5	TRBD1	many	TRBV6-5
TGCGCCAGCCAGCGGGAAAACGACAATGAGCAGTTCTTC	CASQRENDNEQFF	TRBJ2-1	TRBD2	many	TRBV5-1
TGTGCCAGCAGTGAAGACAGGCCATCCTATGGCTACACCTTC	CASSEDRPSYGYTF	TRBJ1-2	-	many	TRBV6-1
TGTGCCAGCAGCCAATCGATGGATGGGCGGACTGGGGCCAACGTCCTGACTTTC	CASSQSMDGRTGANVLTF	TRBJ2-6	-	many	TRBV4-2
TGCAGCGTCCGGGACTCAGGAGGAGAAGAGACCCAGTACTTC	CSVRDSGGEETQYF	TRBJ2-5	-	few	TRBV29-1
TGCAGTGCTAGAGACTCCTATTTAGCGAGCTCCTACAGTGAGCAGTTCTTC	CSARDSYLASSYSEQFF	TRBJ2-1	-	many	TRBV20-1
TGTGCTAGTGGACGCACAGGGTCTATCTACGAGCAGTACTTC	CASGRTGSIYEQYF	TRBJ2-7	-	many	TRBV12-5
TGTGCCATCAGCCCTTTGAAAGAAGATACGCAGTATTTT	CAISPLKEDTQYF	TRBJ2-3	-	many	TRBV10-3
TGTGCCAGTAGTAAGGGGCGAGCCTCAACTAATGAAAAACTGTTTTTT	CASSKGRASTNEKLFF	TRBJ1-4	-	many	TRBV19
TGCAGTGCCCACGCCGGGAGTGATACGCAGTATTTT	CSAHAGSDTQYF	TRBJ2-3	-	many	TRBV20-1
TGTGCCACCCAAGCCGTCGGGGGAGGGAAGGAGCAGTACTTC	CATQAVGGGKEQYF	TRBJ2-7	TRBD2	many	TRBV7-9
TGTGCCAGCAGCCAACCCCCGGACCTGAGGTCATACCAAGAGACCCAGTACTTC	CASSQPPDLRSYQETQYF	TRBJ2-5	-	-	TRBV3-1
TGCAGCGTTGAAGGTCCTAGCGAGGCCACAGATACGCAGTATTTT	CSVEGPSEATDTQYF	TRBJ2-3	-	many	TRBV29-1
TGTGCCATCAGTGAGTCGGGGACTAGCGGACTGTTAAATGAGCAGTTCTTC	CAISESGTSGLLNEQFF	TRBJ2-1	TRBD2	many	TRBV10-3
TGCGCCAGCAGCCTATCAAACTCTGTGGGGACTGAAGCTTTCTTT	CASSLSNSVGTEAFF	TRBJ1-1	-	few	TRBV5-1
TGTGCCAGTAGTGGGGCAAAAGAAGAGACCCAGTACTTC	CASSGAKEETQYF	TRBJ2-5	-	few	TRBV19
TGTGCCAGCAGTCCCCGACCGAGTGGGGATAAACTGTTTTTT	CASSPRPSGDKLFF	TRBJ1-4	-	-	TRBV12-3/TRBV12-4
TGTGCCAGTAGTATTAACATCCAGGGACAGACCCAGTACTTC	CASSINIQGQTQYF	TRBJ2-5	-	-	TRBV19
TGTGCCAGCAGTTTCGAGAGAGATCAGCCCCAGCATTTT	CASSFERDQPQHF	TRBJ1-5	-	-	TRBV12-3/TRBV12-4
TGTGCCAGCAGCTTTCCGGACAGGATAAACTATGGCTACACCTTC	CASSFPDRINYGYTF	TRBJ1-2	TRBD1	few	TRBV5-4
TGTGCCAGCAGCTCGCGCGGACTAGCGGGTCAAGAGAGCCAGTACTTC	CASSSRGLAGQESQYF	TRBJ2-5	TRBD2	many	TRBV11-2
TGCGCCAGCAGCCATAGGCGAGGGCGGAACACCGGGGTGCTGTTTTTT	CASSHRRGRNTGVLFF	TRBJ2-2	-	-	TRBV4-3
TGCGCCAGCAGCCAAGAGGACAGGGGGCTTAATGGCTACACCTTC	CASSQEDRGLNGYTF	TRBJ1-2	TRBD1	many	TRBV4-1
TGTGCCAGCAGTGACTCGGACAGGGGCCAGACCCAGTACTTC	CASSDSDRGQTQYF	TRBJ2-5	TRBD1	few	TRBV25-1
TGTGCCAGCAGTTTATCGGTAGGGGATTACTATGGCTACACCTTC	CASSLSVGDYYGYTF	TRBJ1-2	-	-	TRBV27